This T cell receptor beta chain was identified during a study of T-cell memory formation after mild COVID-19. Study context: In these data, TCR clusters were largely donor specific.

CDR1 and CDR2 (germline): SGHRS, YFSETQ. V lost 1 base to trimming and J lost 2 bases, with 13 bases between them. The CDR3 runs 15 residues. A few counts support this clonotype. Sample barcodes and UMIs were carried by the TCR alpha and TCR beta cDNA libraries that 5'RACE generated with constant-segment primers. TCRdb re-analysed the 5' RACE reads in MiXCR, keeping a single row per CDR3 protein. This sample carries 400,000 to 450,000 distinct CDR3 sequences, about 20% of them seen once, and the ten largest clones take 20% to 25%. The chain couples TRBV5-1 to TRBJ2-7, with D maybe TRBD1 (5 bases). The sequence derives from a man in his late teens or twenties who had mild COVID-19 (a few samples of this study predate the infection). Cell type and time point are not known. What was sequenced was PBMCs or a T cell subset sorted from them (not recorded which). The CDR3 sequence: CASSLNEDKTYEQYF. CDR3 nucleotide sequence: TGCGCCAGCAGCTTGAACGAGGACAAAACCTACGAGCAGTACTTC.